Listed below are T cell receptor beta chains from one sample, sequenced in a study of beta chain features in type 1 diabetes. TCRdb's table, derived via immunoSEQ multiplex PCR, lists solely in-frame clones and lacks some. The sample consists of over 650,000 clones, around an eighth of them appearing once. The sample comprised naive CD4+ T cells from blood. Receptor source: a man aged 18 to 29 with type 1 diabetes. The CDR3 runs from the conserved cysteine through the conserved F or W. Fields, in order: clone size, CDR3 length, D gene, V gene, J gene, CDR3 DNA, CDR3 protein. D genes are given only for firm matches. Expanded clones are given a class, and other clones once, few, many or no size at all.

few	14	-	TRBV9	TRBJ2-7	TGTGCCAGCAGCTCCGGACTGTTGGACAACGAGCAGTACTTC	CASSSGLLDNEQYF
-	17	TRBD1	TRBV5-4	TRBJ1-4	TGTGCCAGCAGCTTGGAAAGGGGGCTCGGAACTAATGAAAAACTGTTTTTT	CASSLERGLGTNEKLFF
few	16	TRBD2	TRBV4-1	TRBJ2-4	TGCGCCAGCAGCCAAGATGCTAGCGGGAGGGGTGGAATTCAGTACTTC	CASSQDASGRGGIQYF
few	14	-	TRBV7-2	TRBJ1-1	TGTGCCAGCAGCCCGTCGGGGGCTTCCACTGAAGCTTTCTTT	CASSPSGASTEAFF
-	16	TRBD1	TRBV25-1	TRBJ1-5	TGTGCCAGCAGTGGGCCCGGGACAGGGGTCAATCAGCCCCAGCATTTT	CASSGPGTGVNQPQHF
few	15	-	TRBV6-6	TRBJ2-2	TGTGCCAGCAGTTACCGAGAGGGTGGCACCGGGGAGCTGTTTTTT	CASSYREGGTGELFF
few	13	-	TRBV30	TRBJ1-1	TGTGCCTGGAATAAGGGACAGAACACTGAAGCTTTCTTT	CAWNKGQNTEAFF
-	12	-	TRBV29-1	TRBJ1-1	TGCAGCGCTACCGCGGCCACTTTCGGAGCTTTCTTT	CSATAATFGAFF
-	11	-	TRBV20-1	TRBJ2-7	TGCAGTGCTCCCACCTCATACGAGCAGTACTTC	CSAPTSYEQYF
-	15	-	TRBV30	TRBJ1-5	TGTGCCTGGAGTTATGAGGGGAGAGGCAATCAGCCCCAGCATTTT	CAWSYEGRGNQPQHF
few	13	TRBD1	TRBV6-4	TRBJ1-2	TGTGCCAGCAGTGACAACAGGGGCTATGGCTACACCTTC	CASSDNRGYGYTF
-	15	-	TRBV7-2	TRBJ2-3	TGTGCCAGCAGCTTAATGGGCGGGGCCACAGATACGCAGTATTTT	CASSLMGGATDTQYF
-	13	-	TRBV5-1	TRBJ2-7	TGCGCCAGCAGCTGGGAGAGGTCCTACGAGCAGTACTTC	CASSWERSYEQYF
few	12	-	TRBV9	TRBJ1-2	TGTGCCAGCAGCCCGCGAGAAGGTGGCTACACCTTC	CASSPREGGYTF
few	13	-	TRBV9	TRBJ2-2	TGTGCCAGCAGCCCTCTTAGGACCGGGGAGCTGTTTTTT	CASSPLRTGELFF
few	13	-	TRBV7-2	TRBJ2-5	TGTGCCAGCAGCTCCGGTGGGCAAGAGACCCAGTACTTC	CASSSGGQETQYF
-	13	-	TRBV30	TRBJ1-5	TGTGCCTGGAGTTCAGAAACGGGGGGTTATCCACATTTT	CAWSSETGGYPHF
few	14	-	TRBV27	TRBJ1-5	TGTGCCAGCAGTTTAGAGGGGAGATTACAGCCCCAGCATTTT	CASSLEGRLQPQHF
-	14	TRBD1	TRBV18	TRBJ1-2	TGTGCCAGCTCTCATGGGACAGACCATTATGGCTACACCTTC	CASSHGTDHYGYTF
few	17	-	TRBV4-1	TRBJ1-1	TGCGCCAGCAGCCCTCTACAGGGTTTCAAAATGAACACTGAAGCTTTCTTT	CASSPLQGFKMNTEAFF
-	16	-	TRBV11-3	TRBJ2-5	TGTGCCAGCAGCTCCAAACGGACTGCCGATGTTGAGACCCAGTACTTC	CASSSKRTADVETQYF
-	13	-	TRBV30	TRBJ1-5	TGTGCCTGGAGCGGGGGACCCAATCAGCCCCAGCATTTT	CAWSGGPNQPQHF
-	13	-	TRBV27	TRBJ2-3	TGTGCCAGCAGTTGGGTAGGGGCAGATACGCAGTATTTT	CASSWVGADTQYF
-	11	-	TRBV7-2	TRBJ2-3	TGTGCCAGCGGAGAACGGGAGACGCAGTATTTT	CASGERETQYF
few	15	-	TRBV29-1	TRBJ2-1	TGCAGCGTTCCCGGACGGTTCAGCTCCTACAATGAGCAGTTCTTC	CSVPGRFSSYNEQFF
-	14	-	TRBV30	TRBJ2-3	TGTGCCTGGAACCCCCTAGCGTACACAGATACGCAGTATTTT	CAWNPLAYTDTQYF
few	14	TRBD2	TRBV7-9	TRBJ2-3	TGTGCCAGCAGCCGGGGGGGAATCACAGATACGCAGTATTTT	CASSRGGITDTQYF
-	14	-	TRBV4-2	TRBJ2-2	TGTGCCAGCAGCCCACCGATCGGGAGCGGGGAGCTGTTTTTT	CASSPPIGSGELFF
-	16	-	TRBV2	TRBJ2-1	TGTGCCAGCAGCCCCTCGCTTTTTCCTCTCTACAATGAGCAGTTCTTC	CASSPSLFPLYNEQFF
few	11	-	TRBV20-1	TRBJ2-7	TGCAGTGCTAGAGGGCCCTACGAGCAGTACTTC	CSARGPYEQYF
few	13	-	TRBV19	TRBJ2-5	TGTGCCAGTAAGGGCAGGCGGCAAGAGACCCAGTACTTC	CASKGRRQETQYF
few	15	-	TRBV12-5	TRBJ2-1	TGTGCTAGTGTGCCTCAGGGTATGGAGCGCAATGAGCAGTTCTTC	CASVPQGMERNEQFF